A single sample is the source of the 16 T cell receptor beta chains below, sequenced in a study of CXCR3-negative and CXCR3-positive naive CD8 T cells. General observations from the study: Relative to CXCR3-negative naive cells, CXCR3-positive naive cells had more hydrophobic TRB CDR3s.

Via 5' RACE with UMI labels, TRB cDNA libraries were prepared. No DNA is given; TCRdb re-called the 5' RACE reads and lists each CDR3 protein once. The listing contains over 70,000 distinct CDR3 sequences. No cognate antigen is known for these TCRs. The sequenced material came from naive CXCR3+ CD8+ T cells from blood. Subset reported: CD45RO-CCR7+CD27+CD95- naive CD8+ T cells expressing CXCR3 (TNR3+). These receptors all stem from a human donor in good health. Some clones in this sample may be carry-over from other donors' samples.

The chain uses TRBV5-1 and TRBJ2-7; TCRdb's assignment of TRBD2 cannot be checked, as there is no DNA. CDR1 SGHRS and CDR2 YFSETQ come from the germline V gene. This CDR3 has 14 amino acids. The CDR3 spells CASSFGTESYEQYF.

The CDR3 sequence is CASTGEYVGTEAFF. The V gene is TRBV12-3 or TRBV12-4, the J gene TRBJ1-1. The CDR3 is 14 amino acids.

The V call is TRBV2, the J call TRBJ2-3; TCRdb's D call of TRBD2 is untestable without DNA. Looked up from germline, CDR1 is SNHLY and CDR2 is FYNNEI. The CDR3 length is 16 residues. CDR3 loop: CASSEPIAGYTDTQYF.

This chain connects TRBV14 to TRBJ2-2. Germline CDR1 and CDR2: SGHDN and FVKESK. The CDR3 has 15 amino acids. The CDR3 protein is CASSQVKAIGGELFF.

The chain combines TRBV6-5 with TRBJ1-1. The CDR3 contains 14 residues. The germline V gene encodes CDR1 MNHEY and CDR2 SVGAGI. CDR3 loop: CASSYSGTNTEAFF.

The chain combines TRBV20-1 with TRBJ2-1; TCRdb designates TRBD2, a call that cannot be tested without DNA. The CDR3 is 17 residues long. Germline-derived CDR1 and CDR2 are DFQATT and SNEGSKA (reference sequence). CDR3 sequence: CSARALMVARLGNEQFF.

V gene TRBV19 combines with J gene TRBJ2-4; the D call of TRBD1 rests on TCRdb alone, since no DNA is present to check it. The CDR3 spans 15 residues. Germline CDR1 LNHDA, CDR2 SQIVND (reference sequence). CDR3 amino acids: CASTKTGTGWNIQYF.

This chain connects TRBV5-1 to TRBJ2-7; lacking DNA, the TRBD2 call made by TCRdb goes unchecked. From germline, CDR1 is SGHRS and CDR2 YFSETQ. The CDR3 spans 13 residues. CDR3: CASRAGGPSEQYF. The variable domain in full, completed from reference TRBV5-1 and TRBJ2-7, reads KAGVTQTPRYLIKTRGQQVTLSCSPISGHRSVSWYQQTPGQGLQFLFEYFSETQRNKGNFPGRFSGRQFSNSRSEMNVSTLELGDSALYLCASRAGGPSEQYFGPGTRLTVT.

The chain recombines TRBV6-2 or TRBV6-3 with TRBJ2-7; TCRdb selects TRBD1, and the lack of DNA leaves this call unchecked. Germline V lookup: CDR1 MNHEY, CDR2 SVGEGT. CDR3 length: 13 amino acids. The CDR3 loop reads CASRVGRIYEQYF.

The genes are TRBV6-2 or TRBV6-3 and TRBJ2-6; TCRdb reports TRBD2, a call that lacks DNA to check it against. The CDR3 totals 17 residues. Germline-derived CDR1 and CDR2 are MNHEY and SVGEGT. Here the CDR3 reads CASSYGGRASGANVLTF.

The J gene is TRBJ2-3, the V gene TRBV7-6; without DNA, the TCRdb call of TRBD2 cannot be checked. This CDR3 has 18 residues. Germline V gene lookup returns CDR1 SGHVS and CDR2 FNYEAQ. The CDR3 sequence: CASSLAASSGSRIDTQYF.

J is TRBJ2-1 and V is TRBV28; TCRdb names TRBD1, which stays unverified in the absence of DNA. The germline CDR1 and CDR2 sequences are MDHEN and SYDVKM. CDR3 length equals 18 residues. The CDR3 here is CASRPTVEPGTVYNEQFF.

The chain couples TRBV7-9 to TRBJ2-3. Germline V gene sequence: CDR1 SEHNR, CDR2 FQNEAQ (reference sequence). The CDR3 sequence is 14 residues long. The CDR3 loop reads CASSFGPSTDTQYF.

The rearrangement joins TRBV2 to TRBJ2-7; TCRdb selects TRBD1, and the lack of DNA leaves this call unchecked. Looked up from germline, CDR1 is SNHLY and CDR2 is FYNNEI. The CDR3 loop spans 14 amino acids. CDR3: CASSTEDRAGEQYF.

This chain links TRBV20-1 with TRBJ2-7. Germline V lookup: CDR1 DFQATT, CDR2 SNEGSKA (reference sequence). This CDR3 region has 12 residues. CDR3 sequence: CSATDRTDEQYF.

The V gene is TRBV29-1, the J gene TRBJ2-3; TCRdb indicates TRBD1, and absent DNA this call remains unverified. Germline values: CDR1 SQVTM, CDR2 ANQGSEA. CDR3 length equals 15 residues. The CDR3 reads CSVEDRGGAGDTQYF.